One sample yielded the 26 T cell receptor beta chains listed below, sequenced in a study of shared clonotypes between healthy human individuals. The assay was immunoSEQ multiplex PCR, and TCRdb's table has in-frame clones only and misses some. The table includes about 490,000 clones, about 80% detected once. The sample consisted of PBMCs. Receptors originate from a woman in her thirties or forties in good health. Some clones in this sample may be carry-over from other donors' samples.

The chain links TRBV11-2 to TRBJ2-2, with 7 bases aligning to TRBD1. Losses at the gene ends were 2 bases for V and 7 bases for J; bases not matched to a gene: 7. CDR3 length equals 15 residues. Germline V gene data show CDR1 as SGHAT and CDR2 as FQNNGV. CDR3 amino acids: CASSLRDRVGGELFF. As DNA, the CDR3 is TGTGCCAGCAGCTTACGAGACAGGGTGGGCGGGGAGCTGTTTTTT. The full variable domain, rest sourced from reference TRBV11-2 and TRBJ2-2, is EAGVAQSPRYKIIEKRQSVAFWCNPISGHATLYWYQQILGQGPKLLIQFQNNGVVDDSQLPKDRFSAERLKGVDSTLKIQPAKLEDSAVYLCASSLRDRVGGELFFGEGSRLTVL.

Concerning this clone: A much larger clone lies a single base off, so this may be a read error. Additional DNA sequences in this sample encode the identical CDR3. V is TRBV28 and J is TRBJ2-7; no clear D. The germline V gene encodes CDR1 MDHEN and CDR2 SYDVKM. Trimming cost V 5 bases and J 2 bases, with 10 bases left between them. The CDR3 is 13 residues long. The CDR3 loop is CASSNLATYEQYF. DNA for the CDR3: TGTGCCAGCAGTAACTTGGCAACCTACGAGCAGTACTTC. The entire variable domain, with the rest obtained from reference TRBV28 and TRBJ2-7, is as follows: DVKVTQSSRYLVKRTGEKVFLECVQDMDHENMFWYRQDPGLGLRLIYFSYDVKMKEKGDIPEGYSVSREKKERFSLILESASTNQTSMYLCASSNLATYEQYFGPGTRLTVT.

A note on this clone: This CDR3 is also generated by other DNA sequences in the sample. The chain joins TRBV6-4 to TRBJ2-1, with D possibly matching TRBD2 (6 bases). Deletions cut 0 bases from V and 4 bases from J, with 10 bases between. Germline CDR1 and CDR2: MRHNA and SNTAGT. The CDR3 length is 15 residues. CDR3 amino acids: CASSDSAGGYNEQFF. CDR3 DNA sequence: TGTGCCAGCAGTGACTCGGCCGGGGGTTACAATGAGCAGTTCTTC.

CDR3 bases: TGTGCCAGCAGCGCGGACGGCAGCTCCTACAATGAGCAGTTCTTC. Its protein is CASSADGSSYNEQFF. The V gene is TRBV11-3, the J gene TRBJ2-1, with no clear D. The V end lost 5 bases, the J end lost 0 bases, and 11 bases lay between the germline ends. The CDR3 consists of 15 residues. Germline V gene lookup returns CDR1 SGHNT and CDR2 YENEEA.

The V gene is TRBV2, the J gene TRBJ2-1; unclear D gene. Trimming took 4 bases from V and 8 from J, leaving 9 bases between them. The length of the CDR3 is 12 residues. Germline-derived CDR1 and CDR2 are SNHLY and FYNNEI. CDR3 nucleotides: TGTGCCAGCAGTGTTGGTGGCGATGAGCAGTTCTTC. Its translation is CASSVGGDEQFF.

The chain employs TRBV19 and TRBJ2-1; no clear D. CDR1 and CDR2 (germline): LNHDA, SQIVND (reference sequence). The CDR3 consists of 15 residues. Trimming pared 3 bases from V and 0 bases from J, leaving 9 bases between. CDR3 sequence: CASSIAVGSYNEQFF. For the CDR3, the DNA is TGTGCCAGTAGTATTGCGGTCGGCTCCTACAATGAGCAGTTCTTC.

The CDR3 spells CASSTLRASGPLRNIQYF. CDR3 coding DNA: TGTGCCAGCAGCACCCTACGGGCTAGCGGTCCGCTAAGAAACATTCAGTACTTC. The chain links TRBV7-2 to TRBJ2-4; 7 bases fit TRBD2. The CDR3 is made up of 18 amino acids. The V segment lost 5 bases and the J segment 6 bases; nucleotides outside the gene matches: 19. CDR1 is SGHTA and CDR2 is FQGNSA in the germline V gene. The variable domain in full, completed from reference TRBV7-2 and TRBJ2-4, reads GAGVSQSPSNKVTEKGKDVELRCDPISGHTALYWYRQSLGQGLEFLIYFQGNSAPDKSGLPSDRFSAERTGGSVSTLTIQRTQQEDSAVYLCASSTLRASGPLRNIQYFGAGTRLSVL.

V is TRBV19 and J is TRBJ2-3; D is undetermined. The germline V gene encodes CDR1 LNHDA and CDR2 SQIVND (reference sequence). The CDR3 sequence is 14 residues long. V was shortened by 3 bases and J by 4 bases, with 11 bases between the two germline ends. Here the CDR3 reads CASSIGESPDTQYF. The CDR3 DNA is TGTGCCAGTAGTATTGGGGAATCGCCAGATACGCAGTATTTT.

The V gene is TRBV5-6, the J gene TRBJ1-1; D is possibly TRBD1 (5 bases). Trimming left V 2 bases short and J 7 bases short, with 15 bases between. Per germline, CDR1 SGHDT and CDR2 YYEEEE. The CDR3 spans 14 residues. The CDR3: CASSFGTPLDEAFF. The CDR3 nucleotides are TGTGCCAGCAGCTTCGGGACCCCCCTCGATGAAGCTTTCTTT.

The rearrangement uses TRBV7-2 and TRBJ2-2, with a possible D match to TRBD2 (5 bases). Trimming removed 3 bases at V and 2 bases at J, with 10 bases between. The germline V gene encodes CDR1 SGHTA and CDR2 FQGNSA. CDR3 length: 15 amino acids. The CDR3 loop is CASSLVGLNTGELFF. The DNA for the CDR3 is TGTGCCAGCAGCTTGGTCGGACTCAACACCGGGGAGCTGTTTTTT.

This CDR3 is CASSLLAGQKGGELFF. In DNA, the CDR3 is TGTGCCAGCAGCCTACTAGCGGGACAGAAAGGCGGGGAGCTGTTTTTT. The chain employs TRBV7-3 and TRBJ2-2, with 10 bases matching TRBD2. The V gene end was trimmed by 5 bases and the J gene end by 7 bases; junction bases not matched to a gene: 10. The CDR3 is 16 amino acids. Germline V gives CDR1 SGHTA, CDR2 FQGTGA.

The V call is TRBV6-5, the J call TRBJ2-7; 9 nucleotides agree with TRBD2. The CDR3 is 16 residues long. After removal of 0 bases from V and 3 bases from J, the junction contained 6 bases not matched to a gene. Germline V gives CDR1 MNHEY, CDR2 SVGAGI. In DNA, the CDR3 is TGTGCCAGCAGTTACTCGGAGCGGGAGGCGGGCTACGAGCAGTACTTC. Its translation: CASSYSEREAGYEQYF.

This clone showed up just once. A much larger clone sits a single nucleotide away, making a read error possible. The rearrangement joins TRBV11-2 to TRBJ2-7; 7 nucleotides match TRBD1. CDR3 length: 15 residues. Germline V gene lookup returns CDR1 SGHAT and CDR2 FQNNGV. The CDR3 region is CAGSDRTGGFYEQYF. The DNA of the CDR3 is TGTGCCGGCAGCGATCGGACAGGAGGTTTCTACGAGCAGTACTTC.

As for this clone: Other DNA sequences in this sample translate to the same CDR3. The rearrangement uses TRBV5-1 and TRBJ2-3; 9 nucleotides align to TRBD2. CDR1 SGHRS and CDR2 YFSETQ come from the germline V gene. Trimming at V came to 4 bases and at J to 5 bases, leaving 5 bases not matched to a gene. CDR3 length: 14 residues. DNA for the CDR3: TGCGCCAGCAGCCCGGGACTAGCCTTAGATACGCAGTATTTT. Its translation is CASSPGLALDTQYF. Using reference TRBV5-1 and TRBJ2-3 for the parts outside the CDR3, the full variable domain is KAGVTQTPRYLIKTRGQQVTLSCSPISGHRSVSWYQQTPGQGLQFLFEYFSETQRNKGNFPGRFSGRQFSNSRSEMNVSTLELGDSALYLCASSPGLALDTQYFGPGTRLTVL.

The rearrangement uses TRBV18 and TRBJ2-1; 9 bases fit TRBD1. The CDR3 extends over 15 amino acids. Looked up from germline, CDR1 is KGHSH and CDR2 is LQKENI. V shed 4 bases, J shed 6 bases, and the junction held 7 bases outside the gene matches. This CDR3 is CASSLLQDRGNEQFF. The DNA of the CDR3 is TGTGCCAGCTCACTTCTTCAGGACAGGGGCAATGAGCAGTTCTTC.

This clone appeared a few times. V gene TRBV2 combines with J gene TRBJ2-5; possible D gene TRBD2, 6 bases. Germline assignment: CDR1 SNHLY and CDR2 FYNNEI. The CDR3 totals 14 residues. V was cut by 5 bases and J by 5 bases, with 15 bases left in between. This CDR3 is CASSPQGGGETQYF. The CDR3 nucleotides are TGTGCCAGCAGTCCTCAGGGTGGGGGGGAGACCCAGTACTTC.

This chain links TRBV28 with TRBJ2-7; 9 bases line up with TRBD2. The germline V gene encodes CDR1 MDHEN and CDR2 SYDVKM. The CDR3 contains 17 residues. The ends lost 3 bases at V and 0 bases at J; junction bases unmatched: 9. This chain's CDR3 is CASSLPAGGPTSYEQYF. Written as DNA, the CDR3 is TGTGCCAGCAGTTTGCCGGCGGGAGGGCCCACCTCCTACGAGCAGTACTTC.

V usage is TRBV6-5 and J usage is TRBJ2-2; D remains unclear. The germline V gene has CDR1 MNHEY and CDR2 SVGAGI. Trimming removed 2 bases at V and 4 bases at J, with 14 bases between. There are 16 residues in the CDR3. CDR3 sequence reads: CASSYQAPLPTGELFF. CDR3 sequence (DNA): TGTGCCAGCAGTTACCAAGCTCCCCTACCCACCGGGGAGCTGTTTTTT.

There are a few counts of this clone. This chain uses TRBV6-5 with TRBJ2-2; possibly TRBD1 for D (6 bases). Germline CDR1 MNHEY, CDR2 SVGAGI. The CDR3 sequence is 16 residues long. Trimming removed 0 bases at V and 2 bases at J, with 10 bases between. The CDR3 here is CASSYSRGHNTGELFF. For the CDR3, the DNA is TGTGCCAGCAGTTACTCCCGGGGACATAACACCGGGGAGCTGTTTTTT.

The chain combines TRBV6-6 with TRBJ2-7, with 10 bases aligning to TRBD1. This CDR3 region has 15 residues. Germline CDR1 reads MNHNY; CDR2 reads SVGAGI (reference sequence). With 4 bases clipped from V and 2 bases from J, the junction kept 5 bases outside the gene matches. The CDR3 DNA reads as TGTGCCAGCAGTTCCTTCGGACAGGGGGCCTACGAGCAGTACTTC. Residues: CASSSFGQGAYEQYF.

The chain couples TRBV5-1 to TRBJ2-2; possible D gene TRBD2, 6 bases. Germline V lookup: CDR1 SGHRS, CDR2 YFSETQ. V lost 4 bases, J lost 1 base, and 11 bases lay in between. The CDR3 loop spans 15 amino acids. The CDR3 protein is CASSTSLGNTGELFF. The CDR3 bases are TGCGCCAGCAGCACTAGCCTGGGGAACACCGGGGAGCTGTTTTTT.

Turning to this clone: The sample has other DNA sequences that encode this CDR3 too. The rearrangement joins TRBV18 to TRBJ1-4; D unclear. The V gene's germline CDR1 is KGHSH and CDR2 LQKENI. The CDR3 is made up of 13 amino acids. Trimming pared 9 bases from V and 0 bases from J, leaving 8 bases between. The CDR3 reads CASSTSTNEKLFF. DNA of the CDR3: TGTGCCAGTTCAACCTCAACTAATGAAAAACTGTTTTTT.

Regarding this clone: A read error is likely here: a far larger clone is one base away. The J gene is TRBJ2-5, the V gene TRBV5-1; unclear D gene. The length of the CDR3 is 12 residues. In germline, CDR1 is SGHRS, CDR2 YFSETQ. The CDR3 spells CARSFDSFTQYF. The CDR3, as DNA: TGCGCCAGAAGCTTTGACTCCTTTACCCAGTACTTC.

V gene TRBV25-1 combines with J gene TRBJ2-2, with D unclear. The germline V gene encodes CDR1 MGHDK and CDR2 SYGVNS. Trimming shortened V by 6 bases and J by 1 base, and 6 bases separated the two germline ends. CDR3 length: 13 amino acids. CDR3 region: CASRDLNTGELFF. The CDR3 DNA reads as TGTGCCAGCAGAGACTTGAACACCGGGGAGCTGTTTTTT. Supplemented by reference TRBV25-1 and TRBJ2-2, the full variable domain reads EADIYQTPRYLVIGTGKKITLECSQTMGHDKMYWYQQDPGMELHLIHYSYGVNSTEKGDLSSESTVSRIRTEHFPLTLESARPSHTSQYLCASRDLNTGELFFGEGSRLTVL.

Here the CDR3 reads CASSLRGGDGTDTQYF. In nucleotides, the CDR3 is TGTGCCAGCAGCTTAAGAGGGGGAGATGGAACAGATACGCAGTATTTT. The chain employs TRBV7-2 and TRBJ2-3; TRBD1 might be the D (6 bases). Trimming pared 2 bases from V and 3 bases from J, leaving 15 bases between. Germline CDR1 SGHTA, CDR2 FQGNSA. The CDR3 is made up of 16 amino acids.

Worth noting for this clone: A single base is all that separates this from a far larger clone, so a read error is likely. The chain links TRBV2 to TRBJ1-2; D might be TRBD1 (5 bases). This CDR3 has 14 residues. Per the germline V gene, CDR1 is SNHLY and CDR2 is FYNNEI. The CDR3 bases are TGTACCAGCGAGGGGTTTGGCAGGTCTGATGGCTACACCTTC. Its translation: CTSEGFGRSDGYTF.